This T cell receptor (beta chain) stems from a study of T cell repertoires and Cas9 in healthy adults. Study background: CD4 and CD8 compartments: SpCas9-reactive T cells profiled for potency, cytotoxicity, lineage.

Broader study findings: SpCas9-reactive regulatory T cells reportedly mitigated SpCas9-reactive effector T cells in vitro.

Points on this clone: Its antigen is currently unknown.

Measured with immunoSEQ multiplex PCR; TCRdb has only the in-frame clones, and not every one. The profile covers 20,000 to 25,000 clones, with under 95% appearing a single time and 0.6% to 0.8% taken by the ten largest. V lost 5 bases, J lost 5 bases, and 10 bases lay in between. Germline V gene data show CDR1 as MNHEY and CDR2 as SVGAGI. CDR3 size: 13 residues. This chain uses TRBV6-5 with TRBJ1-5; D is unclear. The TCR comes from a human donor in good health. Sequenced: CD4+ effector T cells (CD127+, CD25-, CD137-, CD154-) from PBMCs; culture status not recorded. This CDR3 is CASSTSPHQPQHF. DNA of the CDR3: TGTGCCAGCAGTACTTCCCCTCATCAGCCCCAGCATTTT.